The 32 T cell receptor beta chains given below trace back to one sample, sequenced in a study of response to subunit inactivated influenza vaccine. TCRdb itself ran the RT-PCR reads through MiXCR, one entry per CDR3 protein. Of 650,000 or so distinct CDR3 sequences detected, 14% appear once; the ten largest clones hold around 7.6%. Sequenced here: PBMCs from blood, sampled around 14 days before vaccination. The receptors stem from a man over 45 who received an inactivated influenza vaccine.

V and J are TRBV19 and TRBJ2-1; 13 positions match TRBD2. Germline CDR1 and CDR2: LNHDA and SQIVND (reference sequence). With 4 bases clipped from V and 9 bases from J, the junction kept 18 bases outside the gene matches. The CDR3 consists of 19 residues. The CDR3 sequence is CASSKRDRGLAGTDGEQFF. The CDR3 DNA reads TGTGCCAGTAGTAAACGGGACAGGGGACTAGCGGGAACCGACGGTGAGCAGTTCTTC.

This clonotype was detected a few times. The gene calls are TRBV5-6 and TRBJ2-7; D remains ambiguous. The V end lost 0 bases, the J end lost 4 bases, and 14 bases lay between the germline ends. There are 15 residues in the CDR3. Looked up from germline, CDR1 is SGHDT and CDR2 is YYEEEE. The CDR3: CASSLVVSRAYEQYF. The CDR3 coding sequence is TGTGCCAGCAGCTTGGTGGTCAGCCGGGCTTACGAGCAGTACTTC.

The rearrangement links TRBV11-2 to TRBJ2-3; perhaps TRBD1 as D (5 bases). Trimming pared 5 bases from V and 1 base from J, leaving 10 bases between. Germline-derived CDR1 and CDR2 are SGHAT and FQNNGV. The CDR3 has 14 amino acids. CDR3: CASSPGPRTDTQYF. The DNA of the CDR3 is TGTGCCAGCAGCCCAGGGCCCCGCACAGATACGCAGTATTTT.

There are a few counts of this clonotype. V usage is TRBV29-1 and J usage is TRBJ2-1; D unresolved. V was cut by 1 base and J by 0 bases, with 13 bases left in between. CDR3 length equals 16 residues. CDR1 and CDR2 from the germline V gene are SQVTM and ANQGSEA. In DNA form, the CDR3 reads TGCAGCGTTGAAGCGGGCCTTTTCAGCTCCTACAATGAGCAGTTCTTC. This gives the protein CSVEAGLFSSYNEQFF.

This clonotype was picked up many times. The gene calls are TRBV20-1 and TRBJ2-7, with TRBD2 matching 7 bases. The CDR3 covers 15 residues. Unmatched junction bases numbered 10, after V lost 2 bases and J lost 3 bases. Germline V gene lookup returns CDR1 DFQATT and CDR2 SNEGSKA (reference sequence). CDR3 amino acids: CSARLPRLADYEQYF. In nucleotides, the CDR3 is TGCAGTGCTAGACTTCCGAGACTAGCAGACTACGAGCAGTACTTC.

This clonotype showed up just a few times. The rearrangement joins TRBV6-2 or TRBV6-3 to TRBJ2-7; TRBD2 matches 12 bases. Germline V gene lookup returns CDR1 MNHEY and CDR2 SVGEGT. J lost 3 bases, V lost 0 bases, and 12 bases had no gene match. The CDR3 has 19 amino acids. In nucleotides, the CDR3 is TGTGCCAGCAGTTACTCCACCACCCCTGGACTAGCGGGGCTCTACGAGCAGTACTTC. Its protein product is CASSYSTTPGLAGLYEQYF.

This clonotype has a handful of counts. V is TRBV27 and J is TRBJ2-2; the D gene is possibly TRBD1 (5 bases). CDR3 length equals 14 residues. V dropped 6 bases and J dropped 4 bases, with 12 bases sitting between them. The germline gives CDR1 MNHEY, CDR2 SMNVEV (reference sequence). CDR3 sequence (DNA): TGTGCCAGCAGCTGGGGCCATGGCACCGGGGAGCTGTTTTTT. It encodes CASSWGHGTGELFF.

The V and J genes are TRBV7-3 and TRBJ2-1, with 10 nucleotides matching TRBD2. Germline loops: CDR1 SGHTA, CDR2 FQGTGA. The CDR3 runs 18 residues. V lost 2 bases, J lost 6 bases, and 13 bases stayed unmatched. The CDR3 loop is CASSLVGSGRTYSNEQFF. CDR3 sequence (DNA): TGTGCCAGCAGCTTAGTTGGTAGCGGGAGGACGTACTCCAATGAGCAGTTCTTC.

The CDR3 region is CASSLRTGNNQPQHF. The CDR3 coding sequence is TGTGCCAGCAGCTTAAGGACAGGCAATAATCAGCCCCAGCATTTT. This chain links TRBV7-8 with TRBJ1-5, with 7 positions matching TRBD1. The CDR3 runs to 15 residues. Germline V gives CDR1 SGHVS, CDR2 FQNEAQ. J lost 4 bases, V lost 2 bases, and 5 bases had no gene match.

The DNA of the CDR3 is TGTGCCAGCAGCCGGACTATATACAATGAGCAGTTCTTC. Translating gives CASSRTIYNEQFF. The rearrangement joins TRBV7-9 to TRBJ2-1; D perhaps matches TRBD2 (6 bases). Deletions cut 5 bases from V and 4 bases from J, with 9 bases between. The CDR3 is 13 amino acids. Germline loops: CDR1 SEHNR, CDR2 FQNEAQ (reference sequence).

This sequence joins TRBV15 and TRBJ1-2, with D unresolved. With 2 bases removed from V and 2 bases from J, the gap between germline ends came to 9 bases. This CDR3 is 14 amino acids long. Germline V gene data show CDR1 as LNHNV and CDR2 as YYDKDF (reference sequence). The CDR3 DNA sequence: TGTGCCACCAGCAGACCTAGCGGGAACTATGGCTACACCTTC. This translates into CATSRPSGNYGYTF. The full variable domain, completed using reference TRBV15 and TRBJ1-2, is DAMVIQNPRYQVTQFGKPVTLSCSQTLNHNVMYWYQQKSSQAPKLLFHYYDKDFNNEADTPDNFQSRRPNTSFCFLDIRSPGLGDTAMYLCATSRPSGNYGYTFGSGTRLTVV.

This clonotype was counted ten times or more. The rearrangement uses TRBV10-3 and TRBJ2-1; 10 nucleotides match TRBD2. Unmatched junction bases numbered 5, after V lost 4 bases and J lost 8 bases. Germline V gives CDR1 ENHRY, CDR2 SYGVKD. The CDR3 length is 14 residues. The CDR3 sequence: CAISVASGRYEQFF. The CDR3 DNA follows: TGTGCCATCAGTGTCGCTAGCGGGAGATATGAGCAGTTCTTC.

This CDR3 reads CASSSSGRGRETQYF. Written as DNA, the CDR3 is TGTGCCAGCAGTTCCTCCGGGAGGGGGCGAGAGACCCAGTACTTC. The genes are TRBV12-3 or TRBV12-4 and TRBJ2-5, with D tentatively TRBD2 (8 bases). CDR3 length: 15 residues. Trimming stripped 4 bases from V and 4 bases from J, with 16 bases between.

The gene calls are TRBV28 and TRBJ1-4; 7 bases match TRBD1. The junction had 3 bases not matched to a gene; V was cut back by 8 bases and J by 3 bases. Germline CDR1 and CDR2: MDHEN and SYDVKM. This CDR3 has 13 residues. The CDR3 sequence: CASRGTANEKLFF. CDR3 nucleotides: TGTGCCAGCCGAGGGACAGCTAATGAAAAACTGTTTTTT.

This chain connects TRBV6-1 to TRBJ2-2; 9 nucleotides align to TRBD2. Germline loops: CDR1 MNHNS, CDR2 SASEGT. The CDR3 totals 16 residues. Losses at the gene ends were 5 bases for V and 1 base for J; bases not matched to a gene: 5. CDR3 in amino acids: CASSPLAGLNTGELFF. The CDR3 bases are TGTGCCAGCAGTCCTCTAGCGGGACTGAACACCGGGGAGCTGTTTTTT.

This clonotype occurred a few times. The chain links TRBV7-2 to TRBJ2-5; 7 bases align to TRBD1. The germline gives CDR1 SGHTA, CDR2 FQGNSA. The CDR3 covers 17 residues. The junction had 13 bases not matched to a gene; V was cut back by 5 bases and J by 1 base. CDR3 nucleotides: TGTGCCAGCAGCCCGGAAAGAAAATCAGGGGGCCAAGAGACCCAGTACTTC. It yields the protein CASSPERKSGGQETQYF.

V is TRBV6-5 and J is TRBJ2-1, with D perhaps TRBD2 (6 bases). This CDR3 has 12 residues. CDR1 and CDR2 (germline): MNHEY, SVGAGI. The V end lost 6 bases, the J end lost 10 bases, and 13 bases lay between the germline ends. The CDR3 reads CASSPTRGEQFF. CDR3 DNA sequence: TGTGCCAGCAGCCCTACTCGGGGGGAGCAGTTCTTC.

This clonotype has more than one count but fewer than ten. The chain couples TRBV20-1 to TRBJ1-5; 9 nucleotides agree with TRBD1. The CDR3 is made up of 16 amino acids. CDR1 is DFQATT and CDR2 is SNEGSKA in the germline V gene (reference sequence). Trimming cost V 7 bases and J 1 base; bases outside gene matches: 11. DNA of the CDR3: TGCAGTGTCAGTAGCCGGACAGGGGCCAGCAATCAGCCCCAGCATTTT. This sequence encodes CSVSSRTGASNQPQHF.

The V and J genes are TRBV10-2 and TRBJ2-1, with 9 bases matching TRBD2. V trimming: 5 bases; J trimming: 0 bases; junction bases outside the gene matches: 8. The germline V gene has CDR1 WSHSY and CDR2 SAAADI. There are 17 residues in the CDR3. As DNA, the CDR3 is TGCGCCAGCAGTAAACCCAGCGGGGGGAGCTCCTACAATGAGCAGTTCTTC. Amino acid sequence: CASSKPSGGSSYNEQFF.

The chain couples TRBV30 to TRBJ2-7; tentative D call: TRBD2 (5 bases). Trimming cost V 3 bases and J 2 bases, with 11 bases left between them. The germline V gene has CDR1 GTSNPN and CDR2 SVGIG (reference sequence). The CDR3 contains 13 residues. CDR3 coding DNA: TGTGCCTGGAGCCCCCGGGATCCCTACGAGCAGTACTTC. Amino acids: CAWSPRDPYEQYF.

The gene calls are TRBV11-2 and TRBJ2-1, with no clear D. Between the trimmed V and J ends, which lost 2 bases and 4 bases, there was a span of 9 bases. Germline CDR1 is SGHAT and CDR2 is FQNNGV. CDR3 length equals 14 residues. The CDR3 is CASSLKFGYNEQFF. CDR3 sequence (DNA): TGTGCCAGCAGCTTAAAGTTCGGGTACAATGAGCAGTTCTTC.

This clonotype was counted a few times. This chain's CDR3 is CASTSAPGALNGYTF. CDR3 in DNA: TGTGCCAGCACCTCCGCCCCGGGGGCGCTTAATGGCTACACCTTC. The chain uses TRBV27 and TRBJ1-2, with D perhaps matching TRBD1 (6 bases). This CDR3 has 15 amino acids. Trimming took off 7 bases at V and 6 bases at J, with 21 bases between the two ends. The germline V gene encodes CDR1 MNHEY and CDR2 SMNVEV (reference sequence).

V is TRBV20-1 and J is TRBJ1-4, with TRBD1 matching 8 bases. J lost 6 bases, V lost 5 bases, and 5 bases had no gene match. The CDR3 spans 13 residues. The germline V gene has CDR1 DFQATT and CDR2 SNEGSKA (reference sequence). The CDR3 loop reads CSARTGLDEKLFF. The CDR3 nucleotides read TGCAGTGCTCGGACAGGGTTGGATGAAAAACTGTTTTTT.

The CDR3 nucleotides are TGCGCCAGCAGCTCCGCCCAGGGAGGGGAGACCCAGTACTTC. Residues: CASSSAQGGETQYF. This rearrangement joins TRBV5-1 to TRBJ2-5; 7 bases are shared with TRBD2. The CDR3 has 14 amino acids. V dropped 3 bases and J dropped 5; count of bases not matched to a gene: 7. Germline-derived CDR1 and CDR2 are SGHRS and YFSETQ.

This clonotype was seen a few times. The gene calls are TRBV30 and TRBJ2-5, with 9 bases fitting TRBD1. V shed 4 bases and J 4 bases; nucleotides not matched to a gene: 10. Germline values: CDR1 GTSNPN, CDR2 SVGIG (reference sequence). This CDR3 contains 15 residues. The CDR3 loop is CAWNHGTGIGETQYF. CDR3 DNA: TGTGCCTGGAATCATGGGACAGGGATTGGAGAGACCCAGTACTTC.

The rearrangement links TRBV18 to TRBJ2-5; D is ambiguous. This CDR3 spans 14 amino acids. V lost 8 bases and J 2 bases, leaving 15 bases between the germline ends. The germline V gene has CDR1 KGHSH and CDR2 LQKENI. CDR3 bases: TGTGCCAGCAGCCCTCCGGCGGCACAAGAGACCCAGTACTTC. This encodes CASSPPAAQETQYF.

This rearrangement joins TRBV29-1 to TRBJ2-1; no definite D call. V dropped 3 bases and J dropped 6 bases, with 9 bases sitting between them. The CDR3 sequence is 12 residues long. Per the germline V gene, CDR1 is SQVTM and CDR2 is ANQGSEA. The CDR3 loop reads CSVDSYGNEQFF. In nucleotides, the CDR3 is TGCAGCGTTGACAGTTATGGCAATGAGCAGTTCTTC.

At least ten counts were recorded for this clonotype. At one end, the junction sequence differs from germline, possibly due to a read error. This rearrangement joins TRBV7-7 to TRBJ2-1; 12 bases align to TRBD2. Per germline, CDR1 SSHAT and CDR2 FNYEAQ (reference sequence). The CDR3 totals 15 residues. CDR3 region: CASSRSSGGADEQFF. The CDR3 DNA sequence: TGTGCTAGCAGCCGCTCTAGCGGGGGGGCCGATGAGCAGTTCTTC.

Of note for this clonotype: One base away lies a much larger clone, so this may be a sequencing read error. This chain links TRBV6-5 with TRBJ2-1; 9 nucleotides line up with TRBD2. The CDR3 covers 15 residues. CDR1 is MNHEY and CDR2 is SVGAGI in the germline V gene. The CDR3 bases are TGTGCCAGCAGTTCCGGGACTAGCTCCTACAAAGAGCAGTTCTTC. This codes for CASSSGTSSYKEQFF.

The chain employs TRBV6-2 or TRBV6-3 and TRBJ1-6; D unclear. V shed 2 bases and J shed 7 bases, with 15 bases lying between them. Germline loops: CDR1 MNHEY, CDR2 SVGEGT. The CDR3 consists of 16 residues. CDR3 sequence reads: CASSYEQARPNSPLHF. The DNA for the CDR3 is TGTGCCAGCAGTTACGAGCAGGCTAGACCCAATTCACCCCTCCACTTT.

For the CDR3, the DNA is TGCGCCAGCAGCGAGGACAGGTTAAGCACAGATACGCAGTATTTT. It yields the protein CASSEDRLSTDTQYF. V usage is TRBV5-1 and J usage is TRBJ2-3; 7 bases agree with TRBD1. This CDR3 region has 15 residues. The germline CDR1 and CDR2 sequences are SGHRS and YFSETQ. V lost 4 bases to trimming and J lost 0 bases; unmatched junction nucleotides: 5.

This clonotype was counted many times. The V gene is TRBV5-8, the J gene TRBJ2-7, with 12 bases lining up with TRBD2. Germline CDR1 reads SGHTS; CDR2 reads YDEGEE. Trimming removed 3 bases from V and 4 bases from J; junction bases left unmatched: 11. The CDR3 totals 17 residues. CDR3 protein: CASSYRGASGGGYEQYF. CDR3 nucleotide sequence: TGTGCCAGCAGCTATAGAGGGGCTAGCGGGGGGGGTTACGAGCAGTACTTC.